A selection of T cell receptor beta chains follows, all from one sample in a study of blood T cell repertoires in COVID-19. Data came from immunoSEQ multiplex PCR; TCRdb stores just in-frame clones and leaves some out. This sample carries some 210,000 clones, 89% of them seen once, and the ten largest clones take 5.5% to 8%. Sequencing was done on a sample of peripheral blood. The receptors originated from a man aged 60 to 75 who had recovered from COVID-19. The CDR3 runs from the conserved cysteine through the conserved F or W. The D gene is left open where the match is weak. Part of the rows lack a size; the others show once, few, many or a class for expanded clones.

-	-	TRBV5-4	TRBJ1-1	TGTGCCAGCAGCCAGGACACCCCGAACACTGAAGCTTTCTTT	CASSQDTPNTEAFF
-	TRBD1	TRBV5-6	TRBJ1-2	TGTGCCAGCAGCATTCCGGGACAGTTCTATGGCTACACCTTC	CASSIPGQFYGYTF
-	-	TRBV9	TRBJ2-1	TGTGCCAGCAGCGTAGCTCTAGCGTCAAGCTCCTACAATGAGCAGTTCTTC	CASSVALASSSYNEQFF
-	-	TRBV9	TRBJ2-7	TGTGCCAGCAGCGTAGAGTCGGGAGAGAGGTACGAGCAGTACTTC	CASSVESGERYEQYF
-	TRBD1	TRBV5-1	TRBJ1-2	TGCGCCAGCAGCTTGGTAGACAGGGAAAACTATGGCTACACCTTC	CASSLVDRENYGYTF
-	-	TRBV5-1	TRBJ1-1	TGCGCCAGCAACCCGGGACTGACGAACACTGAAGCTTTCTTT	CASNPGLTNTEAFF
-	TRBD2	TRBV18	TRBJ2-4	TGTGCCAGCTCGCCCTATCCCGCGGGAGGGCACAACATTCAGTACTTC	CASSPYPAGGHNIQYF
few	TRBD1	TRBV28	TRBJ2-4	TGTGCCAGCAGCGCCCCCAGGGGGCAGAAGATTCAGTACTTC	CASSAPRGQKIQYF
-	-	TRBV28	TRBJ2-7	TGTGCCAGCAGTTTAGTCCGCCGGGAGCTGAGGGAGCAGTACTTC	CASSLVRRELREQYF
-	TRBD1	TRBV19	TRBJ2-1	TGTGCCAGTAGTTACCCCGGGACAGGGCAGTTCTTC	CASSYPGTGQFF
few	TRBD1	TRBV18	TRBJ2-3	TGTGCCAGCTCACCTCCGGGACAGATGGTATTCGGCGCAGATACGCAGTATTTT	CASSPPGQMVFGADTQYF
-	TRBD1	TRBV4-2	TRBJ1-2	TGTGCCAGCAGCCAGGGGGGGGACAGGGAGTATGGCTACACCTTC	CASSQGGDREYGYTF
-	TRBD2	TRBV2	TRBJ2-3	TGTGCCAGCAGTGACTTGACTAGCGAGGATACGCAGTATTTT	CASSDLTSEDTQYF
-	-	TRBV6-5	TRBJ1-1	TGTGCCAGCAGTCCCCTGGACAGCTTTGAAGCTTTCTTT	CASSPLDSFEAFF
-	-	TRBV19	TRBJ1-3	TGTGCCAGTAGCCCTACGGTCTCTGGAAACACCATATATTTT	CASSPTVSGNTIYF
-	-	TRBV3-1/TRBV3-2	TRBJ1-5	TGTGCCAGCCAGGGCCTTGTAGGTCAGCCCCAGCATTTT	CASQGLVGQPQHF
-	TRBD2	TRBV3-1/TRBV3-2	TRBJ2-3	TGTGCCAGCAGCCCAAGGACTAGCGGGGGGGTCACAGATACGCAGTATTTT	CASSPRTSGGVTDTQYF
-	-	TRBV29-1	TRBJ2-1	TGTTTATATAAGGACGGGGTCAATGAGCAGTTCTTC	CLYKDGVNEQFF
-	TRBD1	TRBV6-6	TRBJ1-1	TGTGCCAGCAGTCCCGAGACAGGGTTGACTGAAGCTTTCTTT	CASSPETGLTEAFF
once	TRBD1	TRBV10-3	TRBJ1-2	TGTGCCATGAGGGGGACAGGGAACTATGGCTACACCTTC	CAMRGTGNYGYTF
-	-	TRBV28	TRBJ2-1	TGTGCCAGCAGCCAAAGAGGAGGGCAGTTCTTC	CASSQRGGQFF
-	-	TRBV5-4	TRBJ2-5	TGTGCCAGCAGCCCGACCGCGGGTCAAGAGACCCAGTACTTC	CASSPTAGQETQYF
-	-	TRBV10-3	TRBJ2-3	TGTGCCATCCTAGGGCCCGGGGGCACAGATACGCAGTATTTT	CAILGPGGTDTQYF
few	-	TRBV7-2	TRBJ1-5	TGTGCCAGCAGCTTGGGGCCCCCTGGCCAGCCCCAGCATTTT	CASSLGPPGQPQHF
-	TRBD2	TRBV6-5	TRBJ2-5	TGTGCCAGCACAGGTAGCGGGAGTAGGGAGACCCAGTACTTC	CASTGSGSRETQYF
few	-	TRBV7-9	TRBJ1-6	TGTGCCAGCAGCTTAGAGGGGACCTATAATTCACCCCTCCACTTT	CASSLEGTYNSPLHF
-	-	TRBV11-2	TRBJ2-3	TGTGCCAGCAGCGCCACCGGTGGAGATACGCAGTATTTT	CASSATGGDTQYF
-	-	TRBV28	TRBJ1-2	TGTGCCAGCAGTACCTTGGACATTTTCTATGGCTACACCTTC	CASSTLDIFYGYTF
-	TRBD2	TRBV18	TRBJ2-3	TGTGCCAGCTCACCATTAGCGGGAGGCACAGATACGCAGTATTTT	CASSPLAGGTDTQYF
-	TRBD1	TRBV7-3	TRBJ1-2	TGTGCCAGCAGCTTCTCCGGGACAGTTGGCTACACCTTC	CASSFSGTVGYTF
-	-	TRBV11-3	TRBJ2-2	TGTGCCAGCAGCAAAATCCCGGGGGAGCTGTTTTTT	CASSKIPGELFF
-	-	TRBV7-8	TRBJ1-6	TGTGCCAGCAGCCGCCGGGGGGGAGGAAATAATTCACCCCTCCACTTT	CASSRRGGGNNSPLHF
-	-	TRBV15	TRBJ1-2	TGTGCCACCAGCAGTTTCAGGGGCGCGCATGGCTACACCTTC	CATSSFRGAHGYTF
-	TRBD2	TRBV5-4	TRBJ2-5	TGTGCCAGCAGCTCGACTAGCGGGGGGGCTATGGAGACCCAGTACTTC	CASSSTSGGAMETQYF
-	TRBD1	TRBV3-1/TRBV3-2	TRBJ1-1	TGTGCCAGCAGCCAAGATGGGGGACAGGAAAAAGAAGCTTTCTTT	CASSQDGGQEKEAFF
few	-	TRBV7-2	TRBJ2-7	TGTGCCAGCAGCTTGAGCCCCTCCTACGAGCAGTACTTC	CASSLSPSYEQYF
-	TRBD2	TRBV11-2	TRBJ2-7	TGTGCCAGCAGCTTACGGCGGGGGGGCCGCGAGCAGTACTTC	CASSLRRGGREQYF
-	-	TRBV6-1	TRBJ1-5	TGTGCCAGCAGTGAAGTTTGGGGGGGTGGACAGCCCCAGCATTTT	CASSEVWGGGQPQHF
-	-	TRBV5-1	TRBJ2-2	TGCGCCAGCAGCTTTGGGCATCCCCCAGTCGGTGGCACCGGGGAGCTGTTTTTT	CASSFGHPPVGGTGELFF
-	TRBD2	TRBV9	TRBJ2-3	TGTGCCAGCAGCGTCAATCAGGCTAGCGGGGGGAGCACAGATACGCAGTATTTT	CASSVNQASGGSTDTQYF